Sequencing of this T cell receptor beta chain was carried out in a study of blood T cells in healthy people across ages. Study-wide background: When template switching was applied, about one barcoded beta molecule was captured per two T cells.

CDR3 size: 14 residues. Trimming at V came to 5 bases and at J to 2 bases, leaving 5 bases not matched to a gene. Germline V gives CDR1 GTSNPN, CDR2 SVGIG (reference sequence). This clonotype was observed a handful of times. Its cognate antigen is unknown. Whole-study findings and limits: In long-lived donors, naive CD4+ cell counts and diversity exceeded those of aged donors.

Primed by a sample-barcoded 5' primer and a J-beta primer mix, a second PCR proceeded for roughly 6 to 12 cycles. All cDNA molecules were each tagged by a template-switch adaptor with 12 random nucleotides. TCRdb re-analysed the 5' RACE reads in MiXCR, keeping a single row per CDR3 protein. The sample includes hundreds of thousands of distinct CDR3 sequences, about a third of them seen just once. The chain uses TRBV30 and TRBJ1-4, with TRBD1 matching over 7 bases. The sequencing input was blood. The sequence was obtained from a woman of 80 years or more in good health. The CDR3, as DNA: TGTGCCTGGGCCTCAGGGGGGACTAATGAAAAACTGTTTTTT. This encodes CAWASGGTNEKLFF. Drawing the rest from reference TRBV30 and TRBJ1-4, the complete variable domain is SQTIHQWPATLVQPVGSPLSLECTVEGTSNPNLYWYRQAAGRGLQLLFYSVGIGQISSEVPQNLSASRPQDRQFILSSKKLLLSDSGFYLCAWASGGTNEKLFFGSGTQLSVL.